This TCR beta chain was captured in a study of T cell responses to AZD1222 COVID-19 vaccine. Study findings and constraints: Repertoire sampling occurred only after the peak T cell response. Nearly half of the spike-specific TCRs reportedly recognize variant regions that carry no mutations.

Germline CDR1 is LNHDA and CDR2 is SQIVND (reference sequence). V was pared by 4 bases and J by 5 bases, with 3 bases of the junction left unmatched. The CDR3 runs to 13 residues. On this clone itself: No antigen is known for it.

Clones were read by immunoSEQ multiplex PCR, and TCRdb kept only the in-frame ones, dropping some. The sample yields around 110,000 clones, about 86% seen once. The source material was peripheral blood, sampled on day 0 of AZD1222 vaccination. This clonotype originated in an adult in good health. V usage is TRBV19 and J usage is TRBJ1-1, with TRBD1 matching over 8 bases. In nucleotides, the CDR3 is TGTGCCAGTAGTAGGGACAGGCTGACTGAAGCTTTCTTT. Residues: CASSRDRLTEAFF.